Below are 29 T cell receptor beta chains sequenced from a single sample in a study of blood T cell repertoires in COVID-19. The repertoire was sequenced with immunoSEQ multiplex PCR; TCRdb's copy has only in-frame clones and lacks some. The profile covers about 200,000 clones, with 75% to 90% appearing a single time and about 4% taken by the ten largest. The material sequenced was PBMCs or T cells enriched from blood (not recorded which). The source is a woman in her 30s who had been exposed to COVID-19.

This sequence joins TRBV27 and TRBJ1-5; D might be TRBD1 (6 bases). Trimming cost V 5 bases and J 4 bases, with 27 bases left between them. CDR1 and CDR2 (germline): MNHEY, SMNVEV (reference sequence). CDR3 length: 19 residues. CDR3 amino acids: CASSTLTGRGESGNQPQHF. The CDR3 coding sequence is TGTGCCAGCAGTACCTTGACAGGCCGTGGGGAATCCGGGAATCAGCCCCAGCATTTT.

For the CDR3, the DNA is TGTGCCAGCAGCAAAACCCCCAGGGCGGACGAGCAGTACTTC. This translates into CASSKTPRADEQYF. The chain employs TRBV21-1 and TRBJ2-7; TRBD1 is taken as the D call from the table, unchecked against the DNA. TRBV21-1 corresponds to a pseudogene. The CDR3 runs 14 residues.

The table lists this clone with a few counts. CDR3 sequence reads: CASSLQGDTGELFF. CDR3 in DNA: TGCGCCAGCAGCTTGCAGGGGGACACCGGGGAGCTGTTTTTT. This sequence joins TRBV5-1 and TRBJ2-2; 7 positions agree with TRBD1. There are 14 residues in the CDR3. The germline CDR1 and CDR2 sequences are SGHRS and YFSETQ. The J segment lost 3 bases and the V segment lost 1 base, leaving 0 bases of the junction unmatched. The full variable domain, in which reference TRBV5-1 and TRBJ2-2 provide the parts outside the CDR3, is KAGVTQTPRYLIKTRGQQVTLSCSPISGHRSVSWYQQTPGQGLQFLFEYFSETQRNKGNFPGRFSGRQFSNSRSEMNVSTLELGDSALYLCASSLQGDTGELFFGEGSRLTVL.

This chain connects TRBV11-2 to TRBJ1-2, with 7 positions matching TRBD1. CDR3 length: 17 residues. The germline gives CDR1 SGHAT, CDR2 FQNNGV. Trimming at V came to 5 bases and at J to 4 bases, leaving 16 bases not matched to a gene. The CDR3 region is CASSPRGVTGRSYGYTF. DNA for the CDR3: TGTGCCAGCAGCCCCCGGGGAGTGACAGGGAGGAGCTATGGCTACACCTTC.

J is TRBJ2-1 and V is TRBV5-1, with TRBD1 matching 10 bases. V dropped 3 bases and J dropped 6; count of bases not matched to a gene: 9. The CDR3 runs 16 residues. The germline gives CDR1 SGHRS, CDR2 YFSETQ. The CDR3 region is CASSYTGTGVINEQFF. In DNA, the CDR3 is TGCGCCAGCAGCTATACCGGGACAGGGGTTATCAATGAGCAGTTCTTC.

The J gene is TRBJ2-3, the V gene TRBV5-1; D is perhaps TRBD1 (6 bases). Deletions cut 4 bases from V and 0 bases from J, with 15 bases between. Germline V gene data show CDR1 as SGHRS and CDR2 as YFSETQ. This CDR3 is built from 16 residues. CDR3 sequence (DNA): TGCGCCAGCAGCCTCGGACAGTCGGGGAGCACAGATACGCAGTATTTT. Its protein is CASSLGQSGSTDTQYF.

The CDR3 loop is CATSEPGQGGNTGELFF. DNA for the CDR3: TGTGCCACCAGTGAACCGGGACAGGGGGGGAACACCGGGGAGCTGTTTTTT. V is TRBV24-1 and J is TRBJ2-2; 11 nucleotides match TRBD1. The CDR3 loop spans 17 amino acids. Germline loops: CDR1 KGHDR, CDR2 SFDVKD. V lost 4 bases and J lost 1; bases outside the gene matches: 4.

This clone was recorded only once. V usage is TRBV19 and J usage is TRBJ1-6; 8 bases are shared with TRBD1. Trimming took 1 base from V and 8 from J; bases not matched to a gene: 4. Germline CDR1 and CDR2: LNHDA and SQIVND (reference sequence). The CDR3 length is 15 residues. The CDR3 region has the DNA TGTGCCAGTAGTATAGGCACAGGGGGATATTCACCCCTCCACTTT. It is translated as CASSIGTGGYSPLHF.

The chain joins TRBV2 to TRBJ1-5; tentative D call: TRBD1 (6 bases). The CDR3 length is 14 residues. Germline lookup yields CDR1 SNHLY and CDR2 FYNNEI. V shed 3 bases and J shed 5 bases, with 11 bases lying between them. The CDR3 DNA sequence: TGTGCCAGCAGTGAGTCAGGGGCCGATCAGCCCCAGCATTTT. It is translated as CASSESGADQPQHF.

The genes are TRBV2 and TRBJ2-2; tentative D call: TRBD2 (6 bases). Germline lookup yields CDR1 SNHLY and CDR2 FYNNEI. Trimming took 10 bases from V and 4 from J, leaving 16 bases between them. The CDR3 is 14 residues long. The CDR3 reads CATNGGRGTGELFF. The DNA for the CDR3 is TGTGCCACCAATGGAGGGAGAGGCACCGGGGAGCTGTTTTTT. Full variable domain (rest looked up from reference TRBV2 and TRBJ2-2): EPEVTQTPSHQVTQMGQEVILRCVPISNHLYFYWYRQILGQKVEFLVSFYNNEISEKSEIFDDQFSVERPDGSNFTLKIRSTKLEDSAMYFCATNGGRGTGELFFGEGSRLTVL.

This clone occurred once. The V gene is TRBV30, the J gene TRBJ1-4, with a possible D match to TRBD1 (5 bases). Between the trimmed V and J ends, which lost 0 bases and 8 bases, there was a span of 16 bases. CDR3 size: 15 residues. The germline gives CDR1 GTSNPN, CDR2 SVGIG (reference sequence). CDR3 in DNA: TGTGCCTGGAGTGTACGGGGGAGGCTAGGAGAAAAACTGTTTTTT. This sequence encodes CAWSVRGRLGEKLFF. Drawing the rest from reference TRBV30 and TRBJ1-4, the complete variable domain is SQTIHQWPATLVQPVGSPLSLECTVEGTSNPNLYWYRQAAGRGLQLLFYSVGIGQISSEVPQNLSASRPQDRQFILSSKKLLLSDSGFYLCAWSVRGRLGEKLFFGSGTQLSVL.

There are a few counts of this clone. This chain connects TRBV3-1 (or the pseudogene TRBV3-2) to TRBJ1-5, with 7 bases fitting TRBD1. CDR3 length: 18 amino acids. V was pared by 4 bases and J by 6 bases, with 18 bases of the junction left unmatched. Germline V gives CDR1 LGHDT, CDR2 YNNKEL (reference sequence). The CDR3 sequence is CASSLGLSWQGDSQPQHF. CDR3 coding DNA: TGTGCCAGCAGCCTAGGCCTGTCGTGGCAGGGGGATAGTCAGCCCCAGCATTTT.

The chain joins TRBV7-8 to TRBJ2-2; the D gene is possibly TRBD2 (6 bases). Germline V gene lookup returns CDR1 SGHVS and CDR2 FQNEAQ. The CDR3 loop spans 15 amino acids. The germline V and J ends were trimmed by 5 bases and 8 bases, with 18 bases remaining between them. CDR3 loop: CASSAARIAAGELFF. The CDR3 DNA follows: TGTGCCAGCAGCGCCGCCCGCATAGCGGCGGGGGAGCTGTTTTTT.

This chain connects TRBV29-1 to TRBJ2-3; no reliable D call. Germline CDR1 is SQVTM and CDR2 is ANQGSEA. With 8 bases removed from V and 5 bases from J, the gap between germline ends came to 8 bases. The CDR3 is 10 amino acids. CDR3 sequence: CSLLEDTQYF. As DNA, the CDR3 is TGCAGCTTATTAGAAGATACGCAGTATTTT.

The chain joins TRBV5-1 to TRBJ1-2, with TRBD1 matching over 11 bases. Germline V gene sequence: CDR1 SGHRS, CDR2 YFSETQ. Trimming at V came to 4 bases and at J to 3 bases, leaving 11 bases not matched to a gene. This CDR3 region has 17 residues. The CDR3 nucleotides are TGCGCCAGCAGCCCCTGGACAGGGGGCGCTTTCCACTATGGCTACACCTTC. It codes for CASSPWTGGAFHYGYTF.

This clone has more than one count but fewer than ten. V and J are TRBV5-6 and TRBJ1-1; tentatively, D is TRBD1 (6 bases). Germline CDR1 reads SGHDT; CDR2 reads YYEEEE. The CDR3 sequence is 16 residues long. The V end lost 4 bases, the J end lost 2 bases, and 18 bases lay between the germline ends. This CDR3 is CASSPGGGQFNTEAFF. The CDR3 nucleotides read TGTGCCAGCAGCCCCGGGGGGGGGCAGTTTAACACTGAAGCTTTCTTT.

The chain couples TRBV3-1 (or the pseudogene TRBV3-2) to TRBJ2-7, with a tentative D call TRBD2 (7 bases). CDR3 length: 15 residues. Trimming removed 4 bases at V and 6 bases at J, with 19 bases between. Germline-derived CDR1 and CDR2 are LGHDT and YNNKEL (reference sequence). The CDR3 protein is CASSLRRGHVGEQYF. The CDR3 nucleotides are TGTGCCAGCAGCCTTCGGCGGGGGCATGTAGGCGAGCAGTACTTC.

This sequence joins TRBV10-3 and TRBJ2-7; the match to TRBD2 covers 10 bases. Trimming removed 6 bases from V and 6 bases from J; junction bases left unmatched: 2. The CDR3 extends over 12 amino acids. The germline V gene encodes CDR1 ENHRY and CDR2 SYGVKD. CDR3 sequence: CAIRGTSVEQYF. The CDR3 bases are TGTGCCATCAGGGGGACTAGCGTCGAGCAGTACTTC.

CDR3 loop: CASSEADRDEADTQYF. CDR3 DNA: TGTGCCAGCAGTGAAGCGGACAGGGATGAGGCAGATACGCAGTATTTT. The chain is built from TRBV6-1 and TRBJ2-3; 8 nucleotides line up with TRBD1. The CDR3 loop spans 16 amino acids. The V gene's germline CDR1 is MNHNS and CDR2 SASEGT. J gave up 4 bases and V 0 bases, and 6 bases lay outside the gene matches.

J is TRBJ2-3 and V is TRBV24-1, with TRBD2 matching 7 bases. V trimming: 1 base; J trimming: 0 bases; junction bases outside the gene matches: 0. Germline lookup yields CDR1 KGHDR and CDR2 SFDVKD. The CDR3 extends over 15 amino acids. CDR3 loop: CATSDFGGSTDTQYF. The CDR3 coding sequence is TGTGCCACCAGTGATTTCGGGGGGAGCACAGATACGCAGTATTTT.

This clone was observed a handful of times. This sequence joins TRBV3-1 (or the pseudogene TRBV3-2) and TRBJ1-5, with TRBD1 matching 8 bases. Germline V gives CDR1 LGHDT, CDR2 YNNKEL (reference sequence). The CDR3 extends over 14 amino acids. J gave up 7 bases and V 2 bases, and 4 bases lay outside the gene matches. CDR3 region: CASSQTGGLQPQHF. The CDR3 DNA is TGTGCCAGCAGCCAAACAGGGGGTTTACAGCCCCAGCATTTT.

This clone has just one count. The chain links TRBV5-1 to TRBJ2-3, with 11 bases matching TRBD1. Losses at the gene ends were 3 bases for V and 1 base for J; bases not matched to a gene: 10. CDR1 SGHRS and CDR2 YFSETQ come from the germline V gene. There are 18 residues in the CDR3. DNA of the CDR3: TGCGCCAGCAGCTCCGGGACAGGGGGTATAAGTCGCACAGATACGCAGTATTTT. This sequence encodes CASSSGTGGISRTDTQYF.

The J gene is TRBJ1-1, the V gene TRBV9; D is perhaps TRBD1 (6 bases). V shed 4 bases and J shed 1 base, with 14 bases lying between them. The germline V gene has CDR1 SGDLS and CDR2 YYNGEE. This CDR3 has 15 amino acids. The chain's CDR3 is CASSPQTGANTEAFF. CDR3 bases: TGTGCCAGCAGCCCCCAGACAGGAGCGAACACTGAAGCTTTCTTT.

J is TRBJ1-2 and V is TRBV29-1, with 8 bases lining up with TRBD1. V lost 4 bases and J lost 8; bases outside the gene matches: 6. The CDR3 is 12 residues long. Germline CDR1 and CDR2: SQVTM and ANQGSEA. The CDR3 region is CSVVTDRAGYTF. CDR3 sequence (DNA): TGCAGCGTTGTTACGGACAGGGCCGGCTACACCTTC.

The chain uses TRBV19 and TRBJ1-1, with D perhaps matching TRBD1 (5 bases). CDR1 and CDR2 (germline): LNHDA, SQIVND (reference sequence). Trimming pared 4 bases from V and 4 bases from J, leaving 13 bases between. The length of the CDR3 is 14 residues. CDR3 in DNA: TGTGCCAGTAGTACGCGGGACCGACCCACTGAAGCTTTCTTT. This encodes CASSTRDRPTEAFF.

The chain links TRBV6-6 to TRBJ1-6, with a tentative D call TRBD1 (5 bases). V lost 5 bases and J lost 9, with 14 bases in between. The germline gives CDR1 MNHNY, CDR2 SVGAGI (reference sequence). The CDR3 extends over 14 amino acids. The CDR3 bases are TGTGCCAGCAGTCTCCGGGGGTTGGGTTCACCCCTCCACTTT. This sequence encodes CASSLRGLGSPLHF.

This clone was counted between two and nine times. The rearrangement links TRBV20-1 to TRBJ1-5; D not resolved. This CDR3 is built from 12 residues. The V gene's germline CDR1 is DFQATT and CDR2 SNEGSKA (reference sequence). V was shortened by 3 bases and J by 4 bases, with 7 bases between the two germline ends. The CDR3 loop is CSASSGNQPQHF. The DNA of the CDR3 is TGCAGTGCTAGTTCCGGGAATCAGCCCCAGCATTTT.

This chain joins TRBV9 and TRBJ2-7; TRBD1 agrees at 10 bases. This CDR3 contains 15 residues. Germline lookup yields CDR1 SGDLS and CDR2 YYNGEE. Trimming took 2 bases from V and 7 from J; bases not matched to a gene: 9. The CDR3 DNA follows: TGTGCCAGCAGCGTTCTCGGGACAGGGGCGAGTGAGCAGTACTTC. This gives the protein CASSVLGTGASEQYF.

CDR3 sequence: CASSESVLATEAFF. The CDR3 DNA reads as TGCGCCAGCAGTGAGTCGGTTCTGGCCACTGAAGCTTTCTTT. The chain joins TRBV10-2 to TRBJ1-1; D is undetermined. Germline CDR1 and CDR2: WSHSY and SAAADI. V was trimmed by 0 bases and J by 4 bases, leaving 9 bases between them. The length of the CDR3 is 14 residues.